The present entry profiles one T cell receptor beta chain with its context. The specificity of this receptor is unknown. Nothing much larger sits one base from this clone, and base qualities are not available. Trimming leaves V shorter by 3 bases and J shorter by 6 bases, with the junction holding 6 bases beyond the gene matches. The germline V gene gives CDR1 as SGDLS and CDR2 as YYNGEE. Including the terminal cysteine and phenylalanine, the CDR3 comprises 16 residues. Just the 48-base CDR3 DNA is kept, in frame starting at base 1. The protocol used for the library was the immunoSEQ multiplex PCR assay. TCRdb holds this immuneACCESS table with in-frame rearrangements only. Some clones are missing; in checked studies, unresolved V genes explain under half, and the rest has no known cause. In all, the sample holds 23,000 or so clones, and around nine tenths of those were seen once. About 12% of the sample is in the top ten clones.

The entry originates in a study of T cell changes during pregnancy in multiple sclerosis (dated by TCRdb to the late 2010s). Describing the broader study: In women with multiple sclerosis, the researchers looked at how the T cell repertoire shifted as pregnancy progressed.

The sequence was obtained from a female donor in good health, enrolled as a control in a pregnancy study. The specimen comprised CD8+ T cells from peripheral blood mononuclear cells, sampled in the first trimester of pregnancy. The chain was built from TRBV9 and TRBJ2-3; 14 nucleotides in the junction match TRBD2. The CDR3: CASSAGLAGDWDTQYF. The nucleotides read TGTGCCAGCAGCGCGGGACTAGCGGGAGACTGGGATACGCAGTATTTT.